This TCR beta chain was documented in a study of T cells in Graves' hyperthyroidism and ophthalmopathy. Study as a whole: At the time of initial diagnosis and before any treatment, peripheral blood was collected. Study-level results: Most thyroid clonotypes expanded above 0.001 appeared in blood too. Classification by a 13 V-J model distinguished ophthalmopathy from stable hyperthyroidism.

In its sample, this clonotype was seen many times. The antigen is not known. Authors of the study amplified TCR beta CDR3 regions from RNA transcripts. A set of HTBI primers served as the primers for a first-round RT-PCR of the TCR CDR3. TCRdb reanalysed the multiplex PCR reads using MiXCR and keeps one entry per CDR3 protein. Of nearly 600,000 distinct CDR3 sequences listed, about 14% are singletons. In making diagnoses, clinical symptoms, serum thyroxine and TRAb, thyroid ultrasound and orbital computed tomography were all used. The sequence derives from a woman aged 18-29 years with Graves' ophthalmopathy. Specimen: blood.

The CDR3 sequence is CASSPRGPYTDTQYF. The CDR3 DNA reads TGTGCCAGCAGCCCTAGAGGGCCCTACACAGATACGCAGTATTTT. The V gene is TRBV9, the J gene TRBJ2-3; a weak D match, TRBD2 (5 bases). The germline CDR1 and CDR2 sequences are SGDLS and YYNGEE. The CDR3 is made up of 15 amino acids. Trimming pared 4 bases from V and 2 bases from J, leaving 14 bases between.